Listed here are 28 T cell receptor beta chains from one sample, sequenced in a study of technical replicates of blood from a few donors. Sequencing used immunoSEQ multiplex PCR; TCRdb keeps in-frame clones, though not all of them. The repertoire holds some 71,000 clones, around 97% seen once, with approximately 0.18% in the top ten. The sequenced material came from T cells isolated from PBMCs. The receptors here all came from a human donor in good health.

The rearrangement links TRBV20-1 to TRBJ1-1, with D possibly matching TRBD1 (6 bases). The CDR3 extends over 11 amino acids. Germline V lookup: CDR1 DFQATT, CDR2 SNEGSKA (reference sequence). V lost 7 bases to trimming and J lost 5 bases, with 11 bases between them. CDR3 DNA: TGCAGTGTAGGTCAGGGGACTGAAGCTTTCTTT. Its protein product is CSVGQGTEAFF.

The chain is built from TRBV28 and TRBJ1-1, with 9 bases lining up with TRBD1. This CDR3 contains 17 residues. Germline trimming cut 2 bases from V and 0 bases from J; bases unmatched to any gene: 7. Germline V CDR1 and CDR2: MDHEN, SYDVKM. The CDR3 nucleotides are TGTGCCAGCAGTTTAGTTCGGACAGGGGCCCTGAACACTGAAGCTTTCTTT. Protein sequence: CASSLVRTGALNTEAFF.

The chain recombines TRBV19 with TRBJ2-2; 7 bases are shared with TRBD2. Germline values: CDR1 LNHDA, CDR2 SQIVND (reference sequence). J gave up 4 bases and V 6 bases, and 14 bases lay outside the gene matches. This CDR3 contains 17 residues. CDR3 residues: CASSERTSAWGTGELFF. CDR3 coding DNA: TGTGCCAGTAGCGAGAGAACTAGCGCTTGGGGCACCGGGGAGCTGTTTTTT.

This clone was recorded once. This sequence joins TRBV7-9 and TRBJ1-4, with D possibly TRBD1 on 6 matching bases. Germline CDR1 is SEHNR and CDR2 is FQNEAQ (reference sequence). CDR3 size: 16 residues. V was trimmed by 6 bases and J by 6 bases, leaving 20 bases between them. The CDR3 protein is CASSFLERGGDEKLFF. In nucleotides, the CDR3 is TGTGCCAGCAGTTTCCTCGAGCGAGGGGGAGATGAAAAACTGTTTTTT.

The rearrangement uses TRBV4-1 and TRBJ1-1, with unresolved D. This CDR3 has 12 amino acids. V was shortened by 0 bases and J by 5 bases, with 4 bases between the two germline ends. The germline gives CDR1 MGHRA, CDR2 YSYEKL. CDR3 sequence: CASSQERTEAFF. In DNA form, the CDR3 reads TGCGCCAGCAGCCAAGAGCGGACTGAAGCTTTCTTT.

This sequence joins TRBV28 and TRBJ1-2; D unresolved. CDR1 is MDHEN and CDR2 is SYDVKM in the germline V gene. V was shortened by 7 bases and J by 4 bases, with 13 bases between the two germline ends. This CDR3 has 13 residues. The CDR3 loop is CASTGGSGYGYTF. DNA for the CDR3: TGTGCCAGCACCGGTGGTAGCGGCTATGGCTACACCTTC.

V and J are TRBV5-4 and TRBJ2-7, with 10 positions matching TRBD1. After removal of 5 bases from V and 4 bases from J, the junction contained 12 bases not matched to a gene. This CDR3 contains 16 residues. From germline, CDR1 is SGHNT and CDR2 YYREEE (reference sequence). The CDR3, as DNA: TGTGCCAGCAGACCAACCCCGGAGGGACAGGGGTACGAGCAGTACTTC. Translating it yields CASRPTPEGQGYEQYF.

This clone was seen only a few times. The conserved final phenylalanine or tryptophan is absent from the CDR3, which likely points to a read error. The DNA is omitted, as the CDR3 cannot be located on it reliably, and the CDR3 follows TCRdb's listing. The chain carries TRBV21-1 and TRBJ1-4. TRBV21-1 is designated a pseudogene. With termini counted, the CDR3 has 8 amino acids. The CDR3 loop reads CASSKRTL.

The chain employs TRBV28 and TRBJ2-7; TRBD2 might be the D (9 bases). The CDR3 is 14 residues long. CDR1 is MDHEN and CDR2 is SYDVKM in the germline V gene. Trimming took off 6 bases at V and 7 bases at J, with 19 bases between the two ends. The CDR3 is CASRLGQAGGEQYF. DNA of the CDR3: TGTGCCAGCAGACTGGGACAGGCGGGGGGGGAGCAGTACTTC.

V usage is TRBV2 and J usage is TRBJ2-7; 8 positions agree with TRBD1. This CDR3 is 15 amino acids long. Germline-derived CDR1 and CDR2 are SNHLY and FYNNEI. J lost 6 bases, V lost 6 bases, and 13 bases had no gene match. CDR3 DNA sequence: TGTGCCAGCAGGGCGACGCAGGGGGCTCTGGGCGAGCAGTACTTC. Protein product: CASRATQGALGEQYF.

The chain links TRBV28 to TRBJ2-3; D might be TRBD2 (6 bases). The V and J ends lost 3 bases and 6 bases respectively, with 16 bases between them. The germline gives CDR1 MDHEN, CDR2 SYDVKM. The CDR3 is 15 residues long. In nucleotides, the CDR3 is TGTGCCAGCAGTTTCAGTACTAGCCGCTTCGATACGCAGTATTTT. Its translation is CASSFSTSRFDTQYF.

The chain is built from TRBV19 and TRBJ2-7; 7 nucleotides match TRBD2. CDR3 length: 13 residues. J gave up 2 bases and V 7 bases, and 5 bases lay outside the gene matches. CDR1 is LNHDA, CDR2 SQIVND, per germline (reference sequence). CDR3 bases: TGTGCCAGTACGGGGGGTGAAACCTACGAGCAGTACTTC. Amino acid sequence: CASTGGETYEQYF.

The chain carries TRBV29-1 and TRBJ2-7, with D perhaps TRBD2 (6 bases). Germline V gene sequence: CDR1 SQVTM, CDR2 ANQGSEA. V was clipped by 4 bases and J by 5 bases, with 12 bases between them. There are 12 residues in the CDR3. CDR3 sequence (DNA): TGCAGCGTTGCGACTAGGATCAACGAGCAGTACTTC. It codes for CSVATRINEQYF.

The chain links TRBV2 to TRBJ1-1, with a weak D call TRBD1 (5 bases). Trimming removed 7 bases at V and 2 bases at J, with 11 bases between. Germline V gives CDR1 SNHLY, CDR2 FYNNEI. The CDR3 spans 13 residues. The CDR3 region has the DNA TGTGCCAGCATTCAGGGAGGCAACACTGAAGCTTTCTTT. Protein sequence: CASIQGGNTEAFF.

This chain uses TRBV15 with TRBJ1-2, with a tentative D call TRBD1 (5 bases). Deletions cut 5 bases from V and 8 bases from J, with 15 bases between. This CDR3 is built from 13 residues. Germline V gives CDR1 LNHNV, CDR2 YYDKDF (reference sequence). DNA for the CDR3: TGTGCCACCAGCGGCAGGGTAACGGACGGCTACACCTTC. Encoded protein: CATSGRVTDGYTF.

This clone was recorded only once. The genes are TRBV13 and TRBJ2-1; TRBD1 aligns across 7 bases. Germline loops: CDR1 PRHDT, CDR2 FYEKMQ (reference sequence). The CDR3 runs to 15 residues. The junction had 15 bases not matched to a gene; V was cut back by 4 bases and J by 12 bases. The CDR3 coding sequence is TGTGCCAGCAGCTCCCCCCGGGACAGACCTAAAGGGCAGTTCTTC. It translates to CASSSPRDRPKGQFF.

J is TRBJ2-3 and V is TRBV11-3; 11 bases match TRBD2. Germline loops: CDR1 SGHNT, CDR2 YENEEA. The CDR3 is 17 amino acids. V was pared by 3 bases and J by 0 bases, with 5 bases of the junction left unmatched. The CDR3 is CASSFSGGAKSTDTQYF. The CDR3 nucleotides are TGTGCCAGCAGCTTTAGCGGGGGGGCCAAGAGCACAGATACGCAGTATTTT.

This chain links TRBV27 with TRBJ1-1; 7 bases are a match to TRBD1. Germline assignment: CDR1 MNHEY and CDR2 SMNVEV (reference sequence). The CDR3 extends over 15 amino acids. V was clipped by 8 bases and J by 0 bases; unmatched bases: 9. Written as DNA, the CDR3 is TGTGCCAGCCACCTCCAGGGGGGTATGAACACTGAAGCTTTCTTT. It codes for CASHLQGGMNTEAFF.

The chain uses TRBV6-6 and TRBJ2-5; possibly TRBD2 for D (7 bases). The germline gives CDR1 MNHNY, CDR2 SVGAGI (reference sequence). This CDR3 contains 14 residues. V was cut by 2 bases and J by 5 bases, with 12 bases left in between. DNA of the CDR3: TGTGCCAGCAGTTACGAAGGGGGGGTCGAGACCCAGTACTTC. It yields the protein CASSYEGGVETQYF.

V and J are TRBV4-1 and TRBJ2-7; D possibly corresponds to TRBD2 (6 bases). V lost 4 bases to trimming and J lost 0 bases, with 10 bases between them. The CDR3 has 14 residues. Germline CDR1 MGHRA, CDR2 YSYEKL. Written as DNA, the CDR3 is TGCGCCAGCAGCCGGCGGGATGACTCCTACGAGCAGTACTTC. Its translation is CASSRRDDSYEQYF.

V gene TRBV18 combines with J gene TRBJ1-2; 7 bases fit TRBD1. The CDR3 runs to 15 residues. The J segment lost 4 bases and the V segment lost 3 bases, leaving 8 bases of the junction unmatched. Germline lookup yields CDR1 KGHSH and CDR2 LQKENI. DNA of the CDR3: TGTGCCAGCTCACCGGAAGACAGGGTCATCTATGGCTACACCTTC. This encodes CASSPEDRVIYGYTF.

The J gene is TRBJ1-1, the V gene TRBV10-1; a weak D match, TRBD1 (5 bases). Deletions cut 5 bases from V and 3 bases from J, with 13 bases between. CDR1 is WNHNN, CDR2 SYGVQD, per germline (reference sequence). The CDR3 totals 14 residues. CDR3 nucleotide sequence: TGCGCCAGCAGTTCAGGGTTTGGGGACACTGAAGCTTTCTTT. Its translation: CASSSGFGDTEAFF.

CDR3 protein: CASSQEASGYQETQYF. As DNA, the CDR3 is TGCGCCAGCAGCCAAGAGGCTAGCGGATACCAAGAGACCCAGTACTTC. The chain links TRBV4-1 to TRBJ2-5; 7 bases match TRBD2. CDR3 length: 16 amino acids. The ends lost 0 bases at V and 0 bases at J; junction bases unmatched: 4. From germline, CDR1 is MGHRA and CDR2 YSYEKL.

J is TRBJ2-2 and V is TRBV5-1; D may be TRBD2 (6 bases). CDR1 is SGHRS, CDR2 YFSETQ, per germline. Trimming pared 4 bases from V and 2 bases from J, leaving 12 bases between. This CDR3 comprises 15 residues. CDR3 sequence reads: CASSAGTANTGELFF. CDR3 DNA sequence: TGCGCCAGCAGCGCAGGGACTGCAAACACCGGGGAGCTGTTTTTT.

The J gene is TRBJ1-2, the V gene TRBV27; D ambiguous. The CDR3 covers 14 residues. Trimming took 6 bases from V and 1 from J, leaving 12 bases between them. Germline V CDR1 and CDR2: MNHEY, SMNVEV (reference sequence). CDR3 residues: CASSSDWSNYGYTF. In DNA, the CDR3 is TGTGCCAGCAGCTCTGACTGGAGTAACTATGGCTACACCTTC.

The rearrangement links TRBV6-1 to TRBJ2-3, with TRBD2 matching 8 bases. Trimming cost V 8 bases and J 1 base; bases outside gene matches: 5. The CDR3 has 14 residues. From germline, CDR1 is MNHNS and CDR2 SASEGT. DNA of the CDR3: TGTGCCAGCTTCCGGGAGGGAGGCACAGATACGCAGTATTTT. Translating gives CASFREGGTDTQYF.

The V gene is TRBV27, the J gene TRBJ2-7; D is perhaps TRBD2 (5 bases). There are 14 residues in the CDR3. The germline CDR1 and CDR2 sequences are MNHEY and SMNVEV (reference sequence). V lost 5 bases to trimming and J lost 3 bases, with 14 bases between them. This chain's CDR3 is CASSPGILHYEQYF. CDR3 DNA: TGTGCCAGCAGTCCCGGGATCCTCCACTACGAGCAGTACTTC.

The rearrangement links TRBV5-4 to TRBJ2-2; tentatively, D is TRBD2 (5 bases). V was clipped by 2 bases and J by 0 bases, with 17 bases between them. Germline V lookup: CDR1 SGHNT, CDR2 YYREEE (reference sequence). The length of the CDR3 is 18 residues. CDR3 residues: CASSFRRRRDPNTGELFF. In DNA form, the CDR3 reads TGTGCCAGCAGCTTTAGGCGGCGCCGGGATCCGAACACCGGGGAGCTGTTTTTT.